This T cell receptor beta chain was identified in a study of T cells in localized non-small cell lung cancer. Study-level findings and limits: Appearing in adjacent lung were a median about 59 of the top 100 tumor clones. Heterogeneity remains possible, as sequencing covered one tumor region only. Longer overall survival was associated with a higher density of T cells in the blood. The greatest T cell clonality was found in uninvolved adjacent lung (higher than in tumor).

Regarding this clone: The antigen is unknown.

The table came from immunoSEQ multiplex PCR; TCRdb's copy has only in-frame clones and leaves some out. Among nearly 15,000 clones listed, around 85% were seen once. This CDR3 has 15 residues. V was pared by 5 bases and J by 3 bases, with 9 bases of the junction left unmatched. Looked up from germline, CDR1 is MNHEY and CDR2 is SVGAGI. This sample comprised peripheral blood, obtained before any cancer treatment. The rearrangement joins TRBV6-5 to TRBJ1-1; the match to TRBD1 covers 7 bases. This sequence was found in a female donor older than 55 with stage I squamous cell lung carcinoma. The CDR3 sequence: CASSPTQGGDTEAFF. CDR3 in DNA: TGTGCCAGCAGTCCTACCCAAGGGGGCGACACTGAAGCTTTCTTT.